This T cell receptor (beta chain) was found in a study of response to subunit inactivated influenza vaccine. General observations from the study: Few additional T cells are recruited per seasonal influenza vaccination, authors suggested.

TCRdb analysed the RT-PCR reads with MiXCR anew, one entry per CDR3 protein. The repertoire includes almost 600,000 distinct CDR3 sequences, roughly 15% of them detected once, and around 10% sits in the top ten. This CDR3 has 15 amino acids. V dropped 0 bases and J dropped 5 bases, with 14 bases sitting between them. CDR1 and CDR2 (germline): SGDLS, YYNGEE. This clonotype was recorded many times. Its antigen is not known. The chain employs TRBV9 and TRBJ2-5; D unclear. This receptor was taken from a man in his fifties or sixties who received an inactivated influenza vaccine. The sample was PBMCs from blood, taken about 13 days after vaccination. CDR3 region: CASSVVWGSYETQYF. The CDR3, as DNA: TGTGCCAGCAGCGTAGTTTGGGGTTCTTACGAGACCCAGTACTTC.